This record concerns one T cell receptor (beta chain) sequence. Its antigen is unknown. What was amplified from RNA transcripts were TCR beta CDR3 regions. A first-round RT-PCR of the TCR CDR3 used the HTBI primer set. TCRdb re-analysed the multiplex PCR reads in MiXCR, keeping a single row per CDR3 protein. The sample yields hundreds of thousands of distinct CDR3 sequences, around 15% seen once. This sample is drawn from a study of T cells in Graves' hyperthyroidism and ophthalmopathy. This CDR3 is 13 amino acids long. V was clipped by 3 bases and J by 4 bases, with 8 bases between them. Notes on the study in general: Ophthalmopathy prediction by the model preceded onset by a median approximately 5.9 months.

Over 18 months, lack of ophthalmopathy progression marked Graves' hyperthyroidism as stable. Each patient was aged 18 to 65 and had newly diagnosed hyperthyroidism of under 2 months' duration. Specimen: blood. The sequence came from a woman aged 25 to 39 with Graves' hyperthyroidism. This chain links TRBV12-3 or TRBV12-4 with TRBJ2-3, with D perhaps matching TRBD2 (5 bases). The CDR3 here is CASSFGVPDTQYF. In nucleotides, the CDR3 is TGTGCCAGCAGTTTCGGGGTGCCAGATACGCAGTATTTT.